These T cell receptor beta chains were read from a single sample in a study of graft-versus-host responses after intestinal transplantation. TCRdb's table, derived via immunoSEQ multiplex PCR, lists solely in-frame clones and lacks some. The sample contains 50,000 or so clones, roughly 91% of which appear only once. For these TCRs, the target antigens are not known. Sequenced material: unstimulated CD4+ T cells sorted from spleen or lymph node cells, taken before transplant. Receptors originate from a human donor who was the organ donor for an intestinal transplant. Both conserved end residues are part of each CDR3. Some rows have no size entry. The others give once, few or many, or a class for an expanded clone.

.	TRBV28	TRBJ2-7	CASSLLWYEQYF
.	TRBV5-1	TRBJ2-2	CASSLGSVLTGELFF
.	TRBV27	TRBJ2-5	CASSSNQRLGQTQETQYF
.	TRBV28	TRBJ2-1	CASSLIGYNEQFF
.	TRBV28	TRBJ2-3	CASSSSGRAADTQYF
once	TRBV2	TRBJ2-3	CASVPGDTQYF
.	TRBV2	TRBJ1-1	CASSGEPMNTEAFF
.	TRBV19	TRBJ1-4	CASSISLGTGNEKLFF
.	TRBV19	TRBJ2-7	CASSISSFYEQYF
.	TRBV28	TRBJ2-3	CASSLDAGTSGRAFTDTQYF